This T cell receptor beta chain was captured in a study of Ad26.COV2.S vaccination and SARS-CoV-2 variants. Study context: Enrollment placed the donor in the COV1001 Ad26.COV2.S trial arm. Ad26.COV2.S was injected intramuscularly once or twice, 56 days apart.

Specified treatment: approximately 18 received Ad26.COV2.S at low or high dose, single or two shots; about 5 received placebo; per-sample allocation not given. The investigators took samples on day 63 after the first vaccine or placebo injection. Profiled with immunoSEQ multiplex PCR; TCRdb holds only in-frame clones, not every one. Counted here are approximately 460,000 clones, 70% to 90% occurring once; the ten biggest clones make up roughly 1.7%. The germline V gene encodes CDR1 MNHEY and CDR2 SMNVEV (reference sequence). V lost 7 bases and J lost 5; bases outside the gene matches: 6. This CDR3 spans 13 amino acids.

The chain links TRBV27 to TRBJ1-1, with TRBD1 matching over 8 bases. This sequence originates from a person aged 18-65 years who received the Ad26.COV2.S COVID-19 vaccine or a placebo. The source material was peripheral blood, sampled in a trial of Ad26.COV2.S vaccine versus placebo. CDR3 in amino acids: CASNIQGGTEAFF. In DNA form, the CDR3 reads TGTGCCAGCAACATACAGGGGGGAACTGAAGCTTTCTTT.